This T cell receptor beta chain appears in the sequencing data of a study of blood T cell repertoires in COVID-19. This CDR3 contains 11 residues. Germline loops: CDR1 DFQATT, CDR2 SNEGSKA (reference sequence). The V gene lost 6 bases and the J gene lost 8 bases, with 13 bases spanning the gap. Method: immunoSEQ multiplex PCR; TCRdb's copy keeps in-frame clones and lacks some. The sample lists under 85,000 clones, 86% occurring once. This clonotype originated in an elderly man in a cohort sampled during active COVID-19. The V call is TRBV20-1, the J call TRBJ1-1; TRBD1 might be the D (5 bases). The sample consisted of peripheral blood. CDR3 DNA: TGCAGTGCCGCGGACATTAGGGAAGCTTTCTTT. Its protein is CSAADIREAFF.